The 9 T cell receptor beta chains below come from one sample, sequenced in a study of molecular identifiers for immune sequencing clone quantification. TCRdb itself ran the PCR reads through MiXCR, one entry per CDR3 protein. Of more than 9,500 distinct CDR3 sequences in the sample, 18% were seen once. Material for sequencing was naive CD8+ T cells from blood, with Jurkat cell RNA spiked in. Subset of the sample: FACS-sorted CD8+CD4-CCR7+CD45RA+ naive T cells. These receptors were collected from a human donor in good health. Some libraries in this study had Jurkat cell RNA spiked in.

Points on this clonotype: It may be a read error: a sequence one base away is much more abundant. V usage is TRBV6-2 or TRBV6-3 and J usage is TRBJ2-7; the D gene is possibly TRBD2 (6 bases). Germline loops: CDR1 MNHEY, CDR2 SVGEGT. CDR3 length equals 14 residues. The CDR3 region is CASSLVADTYGQYF. CDR3 coding DNA: TGTGCCAGCAGTTTGGTAGCGGATACCTACGGGCAGTACTTC.

In regard to this clonotype: One junction end does not reproduce the germline sequence, and a read error may be involved. The V and J genes are TRBV11-2 and TRBJ2-7; 7 bases map to TRBD2. Germline V gene data show CDR1 as SGHAT and CDR2 as FQNNGV. The CDR3 runs 14 residues. The CDR3 DNA sequence: TGTGCCAGCAGCTTAGAGTGGCTAGCGGACGAGCGGTACTTC. It translates to CASSLEWLADERYF.

By share, this clonotype counts as medium-sized. The chain uses TRBV2 and TRBJ2-2, with D perhaps TRBD1 or TRBD2 (5 bases each). There are 14 residues in the CDR3. Trimming took off 8 bases at V and 0 bases at J, with 10 bases between the two ends. Per the germline V gene, CDR1 is SNHLY and CDR2 is FYNNEI. The CDR3 DNA follows: TGTGCCAGCGCCCTGGGGGCGAACACCGGGGAGCTGTTTTTT. Its protein is CASALGANTGELFF. The entire variable domain, with the rest obtained from reference TRBV2 and TRBJ2-2, is as follows: EPEVTQTPSHQVTQMGQEVILRCVPISNHLYFYWYRQILGQKVEFLVSFYNNEISEKSEIFDDQFSVERPDGSNFTLKIRSTKLEDSAMYFCASALGANTGELFFGEGSRLTVL.

This clonotype appeared a few times. The chain uses TRBV20-1 and TRBJ2-5, with 9 nucleotides matching TRBD2. The ends lost 3 bases at V and 1 base at J; junction bases unmatched: 9. CDR3 length equals 16 residues. Per germline, CDR1 DFQATT and CDR2 SNEGSKA (reference sequence). CDR3 nucleotide sequence: TGCAGTGCTAGTCTTCGGGTACTAGCGGGCCAAGAGACCCAGTACTTC. Amino acids: CSASLRVLAGQETQYF.

Note on this clonotype: This could be a read error, since a much larger clone is one nucleotide away. The chain uses TRBV11-2 and TRBJ2-5, with D perhaps given as TRBD1 or TRBD2 (5 bases each). In germline, CDR1 is SGHAT, CDR2 FQNNGV. Deletions cut 2 bases from V and 2 bases from J, with 12 bases between. The CDR3 sequence is 15 residues long. The CDR3 DNA reads as TGTGCCAGCAGCTTACCACCTGGGACGCAAGAGACCCAGTACTTC. Translated, it gives CASSLPPGTQETQYF.

This clonotype was detected ten times or more. The chain joins TRBV29-1 to TRBJ1-2, with a weak D call TRBD1 (5 bases). V dropped 4 bases and J dropped 4 bases, with 10 bases sitting between them. CDR1 is SQVTM and CDR2 is ANQGSEA in the germline V gene. The CDR3 runs 12 residues. CDR3: CSVGDGFYGYTF. The CDR3 region has the DNA TGCAGCGTTGGGGACGGATTCTATGGCTACACCTTC.

This clonotype is medium-sized by share. The chain couples TRBV29-1 to TRBJ2-1, with 7 bases identical to TRBD2. The V segment lost 2 bases and the J segment 4 bases; nucleotides outside the gene matches: 5. The CDR3 contains 14 residues. CDR1 is SQVTM and CDR2 is ANQGSEA in the germline V gene. The CDR3 spells CSVELAEIYNEQFF. DNA of the CDR3: TGCAGCGTTGAACTAGCGGAGATTTACAATGAGCAGTTCTTC.

This clonotype is medium-sized within its sample. This rearrangement joins TRBV29-1 to TRBJ2-3; 10 bases agree with TRBD2. CDR1 is SQVTM, CDR2 ANQGSEA, per germline. V was clipped by 2 bases and J by 3 bases; unmatched bases: 5. The CDR3 is 15 amino acids. The CDR3 region is CSVEITSGITDTQYF. The CDR3 DNA sequence: TGCAGCGTTGAAATCACTAGCGGGATAACAGATACGCAGTATTTT.

This clonotype has ten or more counts. The chain links TRBV18 to TRBJ1-2; weak D call: TRBD1 (5 bases). The ends were cut back, 10 bases at V and 8 bases at J, with 14 bases in the middle. CDR1 is KGHSH, CDR2 LQKENI, per germline. The CDR3 loop spans 11 amino acids. This chain's CDR3 is CATISGGGYTF. The CDR3 bases are TGTGCCACCATATCCGGGGGAGGCTACACCTTC.